The source of this TCR beta chain is a study of blood T cell repertoires in COVID-19. Study details: COVID-19 samples from acute and convalescent phases originated in the United States, Italy and Spain. Sources were T cells, B-cell-depleted T cells, or PBMCs; the material itself was cDNA or gDNA.

Trimming removed 3 bases from V and 5 bases from J, with 16 bases in between. The CDR3 consists of 15 residues. Germline values: CDR1 LNHDA, CDR2 SQIVND (reference sequence). Using immunoSEQ multiplex PCR, the repertoire was profiled, and TCRdb retains in-frame clones only, with some absent. This sample has nearly 50,000 clones, with just over 85% found just once. This clone was seen only once. In Seattle, patients joined the study during active infection and were tracked longitudinally. The TCR comes from a woman older than 75 with COVID-19, enrolled during active disease. V gene TRBV19 combines with J gene TRBJ1-1; D perhaps matches TRBD1 (5 bases). The sequencing sample was made of peripheral blood. As DNA, the CDR3 is TGTGCCAGTAGTATGGCGTGGGGCGCGCGGACTGAAGCTTTCTTT. It yields the protein CASSMAWGARTEAFF.